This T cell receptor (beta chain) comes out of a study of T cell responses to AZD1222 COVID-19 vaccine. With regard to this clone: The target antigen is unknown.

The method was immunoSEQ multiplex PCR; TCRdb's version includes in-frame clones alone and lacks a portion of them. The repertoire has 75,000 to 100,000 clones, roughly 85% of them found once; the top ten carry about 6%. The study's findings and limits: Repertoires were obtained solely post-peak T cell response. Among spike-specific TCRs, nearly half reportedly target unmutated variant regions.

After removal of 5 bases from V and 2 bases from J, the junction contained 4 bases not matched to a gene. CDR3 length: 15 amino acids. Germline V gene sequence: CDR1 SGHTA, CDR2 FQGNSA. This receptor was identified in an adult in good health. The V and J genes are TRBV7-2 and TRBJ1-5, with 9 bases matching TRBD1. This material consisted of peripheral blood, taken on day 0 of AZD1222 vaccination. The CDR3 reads CASSPGDRGNQPQHF. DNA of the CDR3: TGTGCCAGCAGCCCGGGGGACAGGGGCAATCAGCCCCAGCATTTT.